This T cell receptor (beta chain) was observed in a study of CD8+CD57+ T cells in acquired aplastic anemia. Across the study: Sorted CD4+ and CD8+ cells gave an average of approximately 3 ug of DNA.

Comment on this clonotype: Antigen unknown. Given a much more abundant clone one base away, this may be a read error. The CDR3 carries no conserved terminal phenylalanine or tryptophan, so it likely arises from a read error.

Study observations and caveats: Overlap between patients and controls comprised roughly 28 CD8+ CDR3 sequences.

CDR3 and TCR beta VDJ profiling relied on a genomic DNA template. TCRdb reprocessed the reads via MiXCR and lists one record per CDR3 protein. Among hundreds of thousands of distinct CDR3 sequences listed, 65% to 80% were seen once. Germline V CDR1 and CDR2: MNHNS, SASEGT. Trimming took off 8 bases at V and 4 bases at J, with 17 bases between the two ends. CDR3 size: 14 residues. The specimen sequenced was sorted CD4+, CD8+, or CD8+CD57+ T cells (not recorded which) from PBMCs. J is TRBJ2-5 and V is TRBV6-1, with D perhaps TRBD2 (7 bases). The sequence was obtained from a human donor in good health, serving as a control. In nucleotides, the CDR3 is TGTGCCAGCGAACGGACAGCGGGGTTAGAGACCCAGTACCTC. Translating gives CASERTAGLETQYL.